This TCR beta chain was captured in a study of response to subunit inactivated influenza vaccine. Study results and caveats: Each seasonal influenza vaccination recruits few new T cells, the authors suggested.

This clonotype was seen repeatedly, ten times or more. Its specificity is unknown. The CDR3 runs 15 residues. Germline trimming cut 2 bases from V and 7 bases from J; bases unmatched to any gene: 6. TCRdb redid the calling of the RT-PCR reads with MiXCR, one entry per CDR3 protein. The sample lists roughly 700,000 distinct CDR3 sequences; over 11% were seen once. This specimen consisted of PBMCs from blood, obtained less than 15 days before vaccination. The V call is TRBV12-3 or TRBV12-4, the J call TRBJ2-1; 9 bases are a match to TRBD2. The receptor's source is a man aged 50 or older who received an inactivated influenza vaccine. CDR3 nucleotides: TGTGCCAGCAGTTTATCGAGGCTAGCGGGGAATGAGCAGTTCTTC. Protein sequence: CASSLSRLAGNEQFF.